The T cell receptor beta chain under discussion was sequenced for a study of blood T cell repertoires in COVID-19. In the study overall: Spain, Italy and the United States supplied samples that represented acute and convalescent COVID-19.

CDR1 is ENHRY and CDR2 is SYGVKD in the germline V gene. CDR3 length: 11 residues. V shed 10 bases and J 10 bases; nucleotides not matched to a gene: 4. In the study's own analysis: Researchers report that nucleated cell counts were estimated from reference gene primer amplification. Assay used: immunoSEQ multiplex PCR; TCRdb lists only in-frame clones, some missing. D and trimming come from the DNA, and the V and J calls and clone size come from that table. The repertoire holds about 230,000 clones, with 75% to 90% as singletons. This clone was seen just once. This receptor was taken from a woman in her sixties or seventies with active or convalescent COVID-19. The specimen sequenced was peripheral blood. The V gene is TRBV10-3, the J gene TRBJ2-2, with 9 bases fitting TRBD2. CDR3 bases: TGTGCCAGCGAGCGGGAGGAGGAGCTGTTTTTT. The encoded protein is CASEREEELFF.